One sample yielded the 10 T cell receptor beta chains listed below, sequenced in a study of blood T cell repertoires in COVID-19. The repertoire was sequenced with immunoSEQ multiplex PCR; TCRdb's copy has only in-frame clones and lacks some. Here the sample spans under 300,000 clones, over 65% being singletons. Sequencing used peripheral blood. All receptors derive from a woman older than 75 with acute or convalescent COVID-19.

The chain has TRBV3-1 (or the pseudogene TRBV3-2) and TRBJ1-1, with 10 nucleotides matching TRBD1. The CDR3 has 15 amino acids. The J segment lost 6 bases and the V segment lost 4 bases, leaving 8 bases of the junction unmatched. CDR1 is LGHDT and CDR2 is YNNKEL in the germline V gene (reference sequence). The CDR3 reads CASSLRTGGPSEAFF. In DNA, the CDR3 is TGTGCCAGCAGCCTCCGGACAGGGGGACCCTCTGAAGCTTTCTTT.

The rearrangement joins TRBV2 to TRBJ1-4, with TRBD1 matching over 8 bases. Germline assignment: CDR1 SNHLY and CDR2 FYNNEI. The CDR3 sequence is 15 residues long. The trim removed 2 bases at V and 7 bases at J, leaving 6 bases unmatched. This CDR3 is CASSEPRGRGEKLFF. The DNA of the CDR3 is TGTGCCAGCAGTGAACCCAGGGGGCGAGGTGAAAAACTGTTTTTT. Supplemented by reference TRBV2 and TRBJ1-4, the full variable domain reads EPEVTQTPSHQVTQMGQEVILRCVPISNHLYFYWYRQILGQKVEFLVSFYNNEISEKSEIFDDQFSVERPDGSNFTLKIRSTKLEDSAMYFCASSEPRGRGEKLFFGSGTQLSVL.

This rearrangement joins TRBV6-2 or TRBV6-3 to TRBJ2-2; TRBD2 matches 13 bases. After removal of 5 bases from V and 2 bases from J, the junction contained 5 bases not matched to a gene. The length of the CDR3 is 17 residues. From germline, CDR1 is MNHEY and CDR2 SVGEGT. The CDR3 protein is CASSHGTSGTNTGELFF. The DNA for the CDR3 is TGTGCCAGCAGTCACGGGACTAGCGGGACAAACACCGGGGAGCTGTTTTTT.

J is TRBJ2-3 and V is TRBV7-2; D may be TRBD1 (5 bases). Trimming pared 4 bases from V and 6 bases from J, leaving 17 bases between. Germline V gene lookup returns CDR1 SGHTA and CDR2 FQGNSA. CDR3 length: 15 residues. CDR3 DNA sequence: TGTGCCAGCAGCTACCGTGGGGCCCACCGGGATACGCAGTATTTT. Encoded protein: CASSYRGAHRDTQYF.

This chain links TRBV6-2 or TRBV6-3 with TRBJ2-6, with 12 bases matching TRBD1. The CDR3 sequence is 20 residues long. V was clipped by 3 bases and J by 1 base; unmatched bases: 10. Germline values: CDR1 MNHEY, CDR2 SVGEGT. The CDR3 here is CASSYHRDRGLFSGANVLTF. CDR3 DNA: TGTGCCAGCAGTTATCATCGGGACAGGGGGCTTTTTTCTGGGGCCAACGTCCTGACTTTC.

The chain is built from TRBV20-1 and TRBJ2-7; D may be TRBD1 (5 bases). The ends were cut back, 7 bases at V and 7 bases at J, with 14 bases in the middle. The CDR3 contains 11 residues. Germline V gene lookup returns CDR1 DFQATT and CDR2 SNEGSKA (reference sequence). The CDR3 nucleotides are TGCAGTGTTGGGGCGATGGATGAGCAGTACTTC. Translation gives CSVGAMDEQYF.

This chain uses TRBV29-1 with TRBJ1-2; D gene uncertain. Germline CDR1 SQVTM, CDR2 ANQGSEA. The CDR3 sequence is 14 residues long. V lost 3 bases and J 2 bases, leaving 13 bases between the germline ends. In DNA, the CDR3 is TGCAGCGTTGAGGCAGACACCTGGAACTATGGCTACACCTTC. Amino acids: CSVEADTWNYGYTF.

J is TRBJ2-6 and V is TRBV18; no firm D call. V gave up 2 bases and J gave up 0 bases, with 14 bases separating them. Looked up from germline, CDR1 is KGHSH and CDR2 is LQKENI. The CDR3 consists of 18 residues. The CDR3 here is CASSPVTVTGSGANVLTF. DNA for the CDR3: TGTGCCAGCTCACCAGTCACAGTGACCGGCTCTGGGGCCAACGTCCTGACTTTC.

The chain couples TRBV5-1 to TRBJ1-3; D gene ambiguous. V was shortened by 6 bases and J by 8 bases, with 18 bases between the two germline ends. The CDR3 totals 14 residues. Germline assignment: CDR1 SGHRS and CDR2 YFSETQ. DNA for the CDR3: TGCGCCAGCAACCGGGGTACCCCCGCGGACACCATATATTTT. It translates to CASNRGTPADTIYF.

This clone appeared once. This chain connects TRBV19 to TRBJ2-7, with 7 nucleotides matching TRBD1. Unmatched junction bases numbered 3, after V lost 5 bases and J lost 2 bases. The germline gives CDR1 LNHDA, CDR2 SQIVND (reference sequence). The CDR3 spans 13 residues. The CDR3 nucleotides read TGTGCCAGTAGTCCTGGGACAGCCTACGAGCAGTACTTC. It codes for CASSPGTAYEQYF.